The T cell receptor beta chain under discussion was sequenced for a study of blood T cell repertoires in COVID-19. Turning to the study itself: COVID-19 samples from acute and convalescent phases originated in the United States, Italy and Spain.

Individuals aged about 18 to 95 years were recruited from about two dozen US areas. Sequencing was performed with immunoSEQ multiplex PCR; in TCRdb, only in-frame clones are kept and a portion is missing. Here the sample spans approximately 240,000 clones, approximately 90% being singletons. The V end lost 1 base, the J end lost 0 bases, and 12 bases lay between the germline ends. Germline CDR1 and CDR2: LGHNA and YNFKEQ. The CDR3 contains 16 residues. Input material: PBMCs or T cells enriched from blood (not recorded which). The clonotype originates from a woman aged 18-30 years in a cohort exposed to, infected with or recovered from COVID-19 (not recorded which). The chain is built from TRBV4-2 and TRBJ1-2, with TRBD1 as a possible D gene (5 bases). The CDR3 sequence is CASSQGGASPNYGYTF. The CDR3 bases are TGTGCCAGCAGCCAAGGGGGCGCGTCCCCTAACTATGGCTACACCTTC.